These T cell receptor beta chains were read from a single sample in a study of shared clonotypes between healthy human individuals. Profiled with immunoSEQ multiplex PCR; TCRdb holds only in-frame clones, not every one. Of 1,500,000 or so clones listed, about 98.5% are singletons. Sequencing was done on a sample of naive CD4+ T cells sorted from blood. All receptors come from a young man in good health. Each CDR3 is given with its conserved first and last residue. Each record gives: J gene, V gene, D gene, clone size, CDR3 DNA, CDR3 protein. D genes are given only for firm matches. Size is stated for part of the rows, as once, few or many counts, or as a class when the clone is expanded.

J gene: TRBJ2-2; V gene: TRBV27; D gene: TRBD2; clone size: .; CDR3 DNA: TGTGCCAGCAGACTAGCGGGAGTGGCCGGGGAGCTGTTTTTT; CDR3 protein: CASRLAGVAGELFF
J gene: TRBJ1-1; V gene: TRBV9; D gene: .; clone size: .; CDR3 DNA: TGTGCCAGCAGCGCGAGTATGAACACTGAAGCTTTCTTT; CDR3 protein: CASSASMNTEAFF
J gene: TRBJ2-7; V gene: TRBV15; D gene: .; clone size: .; CDR3 DNA: TGTGCCACCAGCCTGGGACTTACTACCAACTACGAGCAGTACTTC; CDR3 protein: CATSLGLTTNYEQYF
J gene: TRBJ2-1; V gene: TRBV9; D gene: .; clone size: .; CDR3 DNA: TGTGCCAGCAGCTACGGGACTCCTTTATACAATGAGCAGTTCTTC; CDR3 protein: CASSYGTPLYNEQFF
J gene: TRBJ1-1; V gene: TRBV5-1; D gene: .; clone size: .; CDR3 DNA: TGCGCCAGCAGCCCCCGGGGTGGGAACACTGAAGCTTTCTTT; CDR3 protein: CASSPRGGNTEAFF
J gene: TRBJ1-5; V gene: TRBV15; D gene: .; clone size: .; CDR3 DNA: TGTGCCACCAGCAGAGATCCGGGGGGCAATCAGCCCCAGCATTTT; CDR3 protein: CATSRDPGGNQPQHF
J gene: TRBJ2-1; V gene: TRBV15; D gene: TRBD2; clone size: once; CDR3 DNA: TGTGCCACCAGCAGGATGAGGACTAGCGGGAGGACCAATGAGCAGTTCTTC; CDR3 protein: CATSRMRTSGRTNEQFF
J gene: TRBJ2-2; V gene: TRBV9; D gene: .; clone size: once; CDR3 DNA: TGTGCCAGCAGCGTTTCAGGGCTTAACACCGGGGAGCTGTTTTTT; CDR3 protein: CASSVSGLNTGELFF
J gene: TRBJ1-2; V gene: TRBV10-3; D gene: .; clone size: .; CDR3 DNA: TGTGCCATCAGTGAAGGTGGATTCTATGGCTACACCTTC; CDR3 protein: CAISEGGFYGYTF
J gene: TRBJ2-1; V gene: TRBV5-1; D gene: TRBD1; clone size: .; CDR3 DNA: TGCGCCAGCAGCCCTCGGACAGGAAGGAAAGGCTCCTACAATGAGCAGTTCTTC; CDR3 protein: CASSPRTGRKGSYNEQFF
J gene: TRBJ2-5; V gene: TRBV2; D gene: .; clone size: .; CDR3 DNA: TGTGCCAGCACCGTTGTTGGGGGAGAGACCCAGTACTTC; CDR3 protein: CASTVVGGETQYF
J gene: TRBJ2-5; V gene: TRBV2; D gene: .; clone size: .; CDR3 DNA: TGTGCCAGCAGTAAAGTAGTGACGCAAGAGACCCAGTACTTC; CDR3 protein: CASSKVVTQETQYF
J gene: TRBJ2-1; V gene: TRBV7-9; D gene: .; clone size: .; CDR3 DNA: TGTGCCAGCAGCGAGGGATGGACACTCTCCTACAATGAGCAGTTCTTC; CDR3 protein: CASSEGWTLSYNEQFF
J gene: TRBJ2-6; V gene: TRBV28; D gene: .; clone size: .; CDR3 DNA: TGTGCCAGCACTAGGGTCTGGGGCTCTGGGGCCAACGTCCTGACTTTC; CDR3 protein: CASTRVWGSGANVLTF
J gene: TRBJ2-1; V gene: TRBV5-5; D gene: .; clone size: .; CDR3 DNA: TGTGCCAGCAGCTTGGAGAGCGTCGTCAATGAGCAGTTCTTC; CDR3 protein: CASSLESVVNEQFF
J gene: TRBJ1-1; V gene: TRBV4-3; D gene: TRBD1; clone size: .; CDR3 DNA: TGCGCCAGCAGCCAAGTGGGGAGACAGGGGGATACTGAAGCTTTCTTT; CDR3 protein: CASSQVGRQGDTEAFF
J gene: TRBJ2-1; V gene: TRBV9; D gene: .; clone size: .; CDR3 DNA: TGTGCCAGCAGCGTAGTAGCGGCCGGCTCCTACAATGAGCAGTTCTTC; CDR3 protein: CASSVVAAGSYNEQFF
J gene: TRBJ1-4; V gene: TRBV27; D gene: TRBD1; clone size: .; CDR3 DNA: TGTGCCAGCTGCCATGTTCCGGGACAGGGGCGCTGGAATGAAAAACTGTTTTTT; CDR3 protein: CASCHVPGQGRWNEKLFF
J gene: TRBJ2-5; V gene: TRBV18; D gene: .; clone size: .; CDR3 DNA: TGTGCCAGCTCAGCCCTCGGGAGAGCGGCACAAGAGACCCAGTACTTC; CDR3 protein: CASSALGRAAQETQYF
J gene: TRBJ2-3; V gene: TRBV5-1; D gene: .; clone size: .; CDR3 DNA: TGCGCCAGCAGCTTGGGACAGGTTGCAGATACGCAGTATTTT; CDR3 protein: CASSLGQVADTQYF
J gene: TRBJ1-1; V gene: TRBV5-1; D gene: .; clone size: .; CDR3 DNA: TGCGCCAGCAGCGTAGGTCCGGGTAACACTGAAGCTTTCTTT; CDR3 protein: CASSVGPGNTEAFF
J gene: TRBJ2-3; V gene: TRBV5-1; D gene: .; clone size: .; CDR3 DNA: TGCGCCAGCACTCGTCAGGGCTACACAGATACGCAGTATTTT; CDR3 protein: CASTRQGYTDTQYF
J gene: TRBJ2-7; V gene: TRBV6-6; D gene: .; clone size: .; CDR3 DNA: TGTGCCAGCAGTTACTCGCTAAGCTACGAGCAGTACTTC; CDR3 protein: CASSYSLSYEQYF
J gene: TRBJ1-2; V gene: TRBV6-5; D gene: .; clone size: .; CDR3 DNA: TGTGCCAGCGCCCGCGGACCCTATGGCTACACCTTC; CDR3 protein: CASARGPYGYTF
J gene: TRBJ1-2; V gene: TRBV5-4; D gene: .; clone size: .; CDR3 DNA: TGTGCCAGCAGAAAACAGGGTCCCTATGGCTACACCTTC; CDR3 protein: CASRKQGPYGYTF
J gene: TRBJ1-1; V gene: TRBV7-2; D gene: .; clone size: .; CDR3 DNA: TGTGCCAGCAGCTTGTCTTATGGTGCAACACGGGGCACTGAAGCTTTCTTT; CDR3 protein: CASSLSYGATRGTEAFF
J gene: TRBJ2-5; V gene: TRBV29-1; D gene: .; clone size: .; CDR3 DNA: TGCAGCGTTGCCGGGACACCCAAGGAGGAGACCCAGTACTTC; CDR3 protein: CSVAGTPKEETQYF
J gene: TRBJ2-5; V gene: TRBV7-8; D gene: .; clone size: .; CDR3 DNA: TGTGCCAGCAGCCTCCCCCCTGAGACCCAGTACTTC; CDR3 protein: CASSLPPETQYF
J gene: TRBJ1-1; V gene: TRBV2; D gene: TRBD1; clone size: .; CDR3 DNA: TGTGCCAGCAGTGTACAGGGGGCCGCTGAAGCTTTCTTT; CDR3 protein: CASSVQGAAEAFF
J gene: TRBJ2-1; V gene: TRBV28; D gene: TRBD2; clone size: .; CDR3 DNA: TGTGCCAGCAGTCAGGGAGGACTAGCGGAGACCTACAATGAGCAGTTCTTC; CDR3 protein: CASSQGGLAETYNEQFF
J gene: TRBJ2-3; V gene: TRBV11-3; D gene: TRBD2; clone size: .; CDR3 DNA: TGTGCCAGCAGCTTAGGGCCGAAAAGCGGGAGAGCACATACGCAGTATTTT; CDR3 protein: CASSLGPKSGRAHTQYF
J gene: TRBJ2-7; V gene: TRBV28; D gene: .; clone size: once; CDR3 DNA: TGTGCCAGCAGCCCCCGGACAGCCCTAAACTCCTACGAGCAGTACTTC; CDR3 protein: CASSPRTALNSYEQYF
J gene: TRBJ2-3; V gene: TRBV5-1; D gene: .; clone size: .; CDR3 DNA: TGCGCCAGCAGCTCGGCCTCCCTCAATACGCAGTATTTT; CDR3 protein: CASSSASLNTQYF
J gene: TRBJ1-1; V gene: TRBV30; D gene: .; clone size: .; CDR3 DNA: TGTGCCTGGAGAATTAGGGGCGGCACTGAAGCTTTCTTT; CDR3 protein: CAWRIRGGTEAFF
J gene: TRBJ1-2; V gene: TRBV30; D gene: .; clone size: .; CDR3 DNA: TGTGCCTGGATCGGGTATGGCTACACCTTC; CDR3 protein: CAWIGYGYTF
J gene: TRBJ2-1; V gene: TRBV5-1; D gene: TRBD2; clone size: .; CDR3 DNA: TGCGCCAGCAGCGCACCGCTAGCGGGAGGGCGGGATGAGCAGTTCTTC; CDR3 protein: CASSAPLAGGRDEQFF
J gene: TRBJ1-1; V gene: TRBV7-2; D gene: .; clone size: .; CDR3 DNA: TGTGCCAGCAGCTCCACTAGCCGGGCCCCGAACACTGAAGCTTTCTTT; CDR3 protein: CASSSTSRAPNTEAFF
J gene: TRBJ1-2; V gene: TRBV18; D gene: TRBD1; clone size: .; CDR3 DNA: TGTGCCAGCTCACCACCGGGGGACAGGGCTAACTATGGCTACACCTTC; CDR3 protein: CASSPPGDRANYGYTF
J gene: TRBJ2-3; V gene: TRBV5-6; D gene: TRBD2; clone size: .; CDR3 DNA: TGTGCCAGCAGCTTGGCCGGGCTAGCGGGCGCAGATACGCAGTATTTT; CDR3 protein: CASSLAGLAGADTQYF
J gene: TRBJ2-3; V gene: TRBV7-3; D gene: .; clone size: .; CDR3 DNA: TGTGCCAGCAGCTTACTAGGCCACACAGATACGCAGTATTTT; CDR3 protein: CASSLLGHTDTQYF
J gene: TRBJ2-7; V gene: TRBV5-4; D gene: TRBD2; clone size: once; CDR3 DNA: TGTGCCAGCAGCTTGGAACTAGCGGGAGGGAACGAGCAGTACTTC; CDR3 protein: CASSLELAGGNEQYF
J gene: TRBJ1-5; V gene: TRBV6-6; D gene: TRBD1; clone size: .; CDR3 DNA: TGTGCCAGCAGTTACGGGCAGGGGGCTCAGCCCCAGCATTTT; CDR3 protein: CASSYGQGAQPQHF
J gene: TRBJ2-7; V gene: TRBV2; D gene: TRBD2; clone size: .; CDR3 DNA: TGTGCCAGCAGAGACCGCAGCGCTACCGGGACTAGCGGGAGTTACGAGCAGTACTTC; CDR3 protein: CASRDRSATGTSGSYEQYF
J gene: TRBJ2-7; V gene: TRBV27; D gene: .; clone size: .; CDR3 DNA: TGTGCCAGCAGCTTGGACAGATACTCCTACGAGCAGTACTTC; CDR3 protein: CASSLDRYSYEQYF
J gene: TRBJ1-5; V gene: TRBV21-1; D gene: .; clone size: .; CDR3 DNA: TGTGCCAGCAGCAAAGTACGGGATCAGCCCCAGCATTTT; CDR3 protein: CASSKVRDQPQHF